Following are 24 T cell receptor beta chains from one sample sequenced in a study of regulatory T cells in long-lasting Graves disease. TCR beta libraries were built with iRepertoire HTBI primers and Arm-PCR of CDR3 regions. One entry per CDR3 protein results from TCRdb running MiXCR on the multiplex PCR reads. The sample records some 440,000 distinct CDR3 sequences, less than 25% being singletons. Noted time point: persistent/refractory GD, antithyroid drugs over 5 years with positive TRAb. PBMC RNA served as the TCR library source. The sample consisted of peripheral blood mononuclear cells (PBMCs), taken when the disease was refractory, from a patient treated with antithyroid drugs. These receptors were obtained from a female donor with Graves disease.

This clonotype has at least ten counts. The genes are TRBV7-9 and TRBJ2-7; D perhaps matches TRBD2 (5 bases). Trimming took 1 base from V and 6 from J, leaving 13 bases between them. The CDR3 loop spans 14 amino acids. CDR1 SEHNR and CDR2 FQNEAQ come from the germline V gene (reference sequence). CDR3 in DNA: TGTGCCAGCAGCTTAGTATACGAGGGTAGCGAGCAGTACTTC. It encodes CASSLVYEGSEQYF.

This clonotype was counted ten times or more. The rearrangement joins TRBV29-1 to TRBJ1-6, with a possible D match to TRBD1 (5 bases). The CDR3 is 13 amino acids. CDR1 and CDR2 from the germline V gene are SQVTM and ANQGSEA. The V gene lost 4 bases and the J gene lost 10 bases, with 14 bases spanning the gap. The CDR3 sequence is CSVGGDGWSPLHF. DNA of the CDR3: TGCAGCGTTGGGGGGGATGGATGGTCACCCCTCCACTTT.

Many counts were recorded for this clonotype. This chain connects TRBV6-5 to TRBJ2-7; maybe TRBD1 (5 bases). V was clipped by 4 bases and J by 5 bases, with 18 bases between them. This CDR3 has 15 amino acids. Per germline, CDR1 MNHEY and CDR2 SVGAGI. CDR3 in amino acids: CASSLIQEGDHEQYF. The CDR3 DNA sequence: TGTGCCAGCAGTTTGATACAGGAAGGAGATCACGAGCAGTACTTC.

Ten or more counts support this clonotype. The chain has TRBV15 and TRBJ2-5; no reliable D call. This CDR3 has 15 residues. CDR1 and CDR2 from the germline V gene are LNHNV and YYDKDF (reference sequence). Trimming removed 0 bases from V and 5 bases from J, with 13 bases in between. In DNA, the CDR3 is TGTGCCACCAGCAGAGATACGGCGGAATGGGAGACCCAGTACTTC. Translation gives CATSRDTAEWETQYF.

The chain has TRBV12-3 or TRBV12-4 and TRBJ2-2; D is possibly TRBD1 (5 bases). CDR3 length: 15 amino acids. V was trimmed by 5 bases and J by 0 bases, leaving 10 bases between them. This chain's CDR3 is CASSPGFANTGELFF. The CDR3 coding sequence is TGTGCCAGCAGTCCAGGGTTCGCGAACACCGGGGAGCTGTTTTTT.

This rearrangement joins TRBV29-1 to TRBJ2-7; TRBD2 matches 13 bases. CDR1 and CDR2 from the germline V gene are SQVTM and ANQGSEA. This CDR3 region has 17 residues. The junction had 11 bases not matched to a gene; V was cut back by 6 bases and J by 0 bases. The CDR3 region has the DNA TGCAGCGTCGCCGGGACTAGCGGGAAAACATTCTCCTACGAGCAGTACTTC. Residues: CSVAGTSGKTFSYEQYF.

To note about this clonotype: The likely explanation is a read error, given a far larger clone one base away. The rearrangement joins TRBV5-6 to TRBJ1-2, with D hard to call. Germline V gene lookup returns CDR1 SGHDT and CDR2 YYEEEE. The CDR3 contains 13 residues. The CDR3 bases are TGTGCCGGCAGCTTCTGGGGAAACTATGGCTACACCTTC. As protein: CAGSFWGNYGYTF.

The chain employs TRBV19 and TRBJ2-6; possibly TRBD1 for D (5 bases). V lost 3 bases, J lost 3 bases, and 15 bases lay in between. The CDR3 has 17 residues. CDR1 and CDR2 (germline): LNHDA, SQIVND (reference sequence). The CDR3 here is CASSMQGFGLGANVLTF. CDR3 DNA: TGTGCCAGTAGTATGCAGGGTTTTGGGCTTGGGGCCAACGTCCTGACTTTC.

In its sample, this clonotype was seen once. J is TRBJ2-3 and V is TRBV6-9; TRBD1 matches 9 bases. CDR1 is MNHGY and CDR2 is SVAAGI in the germline V gene. The CDR3 consists of 15 residues. V lost 3 bases and J lost 6; bases outside the gene matches: 7. CDR3 bases: TGTGCCAGCAGTTACAAGACAGGGGGTGGCGATACGCAGTATTTT. Translating it yields CASSYKTGGGDTQYF.

In this sample, this clonotype turned up many times. This chain links TRBV2 with TRBJ1-1, with D tentatively TRBD1 (6 bases). Trimming pared 7 bases from V and 1 base from J, leaving 16 bases between. In germline, CDR1 is SNHLY, CDR2 FYNNEI. CDR3 size: 15 residues. The CDR3 here is CASTRGGSANTEAFF. CDR3 coding DNA: TGTGCCAGCACGAGGGGGGGCTCAGCGAACACTGAAGCTTTCTTT.

CDR3 sequence reads: CASSWTGDPNTGELFF. As DNA, the CDR3 is TGCGCCAGCAGCTGGACAGGGGACCCGAACACCGGGGAGCTGTTTTTT. The J gene is TRBJ2-2, the V gene TRBV5-1; 9 bases are shared with TRBD1. Germline assignment: CDR1 SGHRS and CDR2 YFSETQ. The CDR3 consists of 16 residues. V shed 3 bases and J 0 bases; nucleotides not matched to a gene: 3.

This clonotype was counted a few times. The rearrangement joins TRBV6-5 to TRBJ2-7; 9 nucleotides agree with TRBD1. This CDR3 comprises 16 residues. V was pared by 2 bases and J by 2 bases, with 7 bases of the junction left unmatched. CDR1 MNHEY and CDR2 SVGAGI come from the germline V gene. CDR3 DNA sequence: TGTGCCAGCAGTTACAACGAGGGGACAGGGACCTACGAGCAGTACTTC. Residues: CASSYNEGTGTYEQYF.

Concerning this clonotype: Just one base apart from a much larger clone, this may be a read error. The rearrangement links TRBV6-1 to TRBJ1-2; D is undetermined. V was clipped by 4 bases and J by 8 bases, with 11 bases between them. The germline V gene has CDR1 MNHNS and CDR2 SASEGT. CDR3 length: 12 residues. This CDR3 reads CASSADERGYTF. The CDR3 nucleotides read TGTGCCAGCAGTGCCGATGAAAGGGGCTACACCTTC.

Regarding this clonotype: One end of the junction varies from germline; a read error may be responsible. The CDR3 loop reads CANSWGQGVYEQYF. In nucleotides, the CDR3 is TGTGCCAACAGCTGGGGACAGGGGGTCTACGAGCAGTACTTC. The chain is built from TRBV5-6 and TRBJ2-7; 11 bases are a match to TRBD1. Germline V gene data show CDR1 as SGHDT and CDR2 as YYEEEE. This CDR3 comprises 14 residues.

Regarding this clonotype: This could be a read error, since a much larger clone is one nucleotide away. The chain uses TRBV6-1 and TRBJ1-4; 10 bases match TRBD1. The CDR3 runs 14 residues. J gave up 10 bases and V 7 bases, and 9 bases lay outside the gene matches. CDR1 is MNHNS, CDR2 SASEGT, per germline. CDR3 in DNA: TGTGCCAGCACGACAGGGGGCCTAGGTGGAAAACTGTTTTTT. Its protein product is CASTTGGLGGKLFF.

This clonotype appeared many times. The chain couples TRBV19 to TRBJ1-1; maybe TRBD1 (5 bases). The CDR3 contains 13 residues. Trimming removed 10 bases from V and 1 base from J, with 13 bases in between. Germline CDR1 and CDR2: LNHDA and SQIVND (reference sequence). This CDR3 is CATSTGGNTEAFF. The CDR3 DNA reads as TGTGCCACCTCAACCGGGGGGAACACTGAAGCTTTCTTT.

This clonotype was seen repeatedly, ten times or more. The chain joins TRBV20-1 to TRBJ2-7, with TRBD2 matching 10 bases. The CDR3 contains 14 residues. Germline V CDR1 and CDR2: DFQATT, SNEGSKA (reference sequence). Trimming at V came to 3 bases and at J to 7 bases, leaving 9 bases not matched to a gene. The CDR3 loop reads CSARGDSGRPEQYF. The CDR3 DNA sequence: TGCAGTGCTAGGGGGGATAGCGGGAGGCCGGAGCAGTACTTC.

This clonotype was found many times. J is TRBJ1-1 and V is TRBV24-1, with no clear D. The V and J ends lost 1 base and 4 bases respectively, with 12 bases between them. The CDR3 spans 15 residues. The germline V gene has CDR1 KGHDR and CDR2 SFDVKD. The CDR3 is CATSDFGLRPTEAFF. The DNA of the CDR3 is TGTGCCACCAGTGATTTTGGACTCCGGCCCACTGAAGCTTTCTTT.

The sample holds many counts of this clonotype. The V gene is TRBV6-5, the J gene TRBJ1-2; a weak D match, TRBD1 (5 bases). The V gene's germline CDR1 is MNHEY and CDR2 SVGAGI. This CDR3 is built from 13 residues. Deletions cut 3 bases from V and 6 bases from J, with 11 bases between. CDR3 coding DNA: TGTGCCAGCAGTTATGGCAGGGCGCATGGCTACACCTTC. As protein: CASSYGRAHGYTF.

This clonotype appeared many times. The chain couples TRBV19 to TRBJ1-4; 7 nucleotides agree with TRBD1. The CDR3 is 17 residues long. Germline lookup yields CDR1 LNHDA and CDR2 SQIVND (reference sequence). J was trimmed by 5 bases and V by 4 bases; bases with no gene match: 13. The CDR3, as DNA: TGTGCCAGTAGTACCCAATCACCGGGACAGTTAAATGAAAAACTGTTTTTT. This gives the protein CASSTQSPGQLNEKLFF.

This clonotype was counted at least ten times. The chain has TRBV29-1 and TRBJ2-5; TRBD2 agrees at 10 bases. The germline V gene encodes CDR1 SQVTM and CDR2 ANQGSEA. This CDR3 has 14 amino acids. V lost 4 bases, J lost 4 bases, and 6 bases stayed unmatched. The CDR3 is CSVGGLANRETQYF. The CDR3 region has the DNA TGCAGCGTTGGGGGACTAGCGAATAGAGAGACCCAGTACTTC.

There are many counts of this clonotype. This chain joins TRBV18 and TRBJ2-7; 9 positions agree with TRBD2. V lost 0 bases to trimming and J lost 3 bases; unmatched junction nucleotides: 6. CDR1 is KGHSH and CDR2 is LQKENI in the germline V gene. This CDR3 is built from 16 residues. The CDR3 DNA reads TGTGCCAGCTCACCACCGGGCCTAGCGGGGTACTACGAGCAGTACTTC. Encoded protein: CASSPPGLAGYYEQYF.

The chain employs TRBV5-8 and TRBJ1-1; D not certain. V was clipped by 2 bases and J by 7 bases, with 12 bases between them. This CDR3 comprises 13 residues. In germline, CDR1 is SGHTS, CDR2 YDEGEE. Written as DNA, the CDR3 is TGTGCCAGCAGCTTTGGAGGACGGTTTGAAGCTTTCTTT. It specifies CASSFGGRFEAFF. The full variable domain, in which reference TRBV5-8 and TRBJ1-1 provide the parts outside the CDR3, is EAGVTQSPTHLIKTRGQQATLRCSPISGHTSVYWYQQALGLGLQFLLWYDEGEERNRGNFPPRFSGRQFPNYSSELNVNALELEDSALYLCASSFGGRFEAFFGQGTRLTVV.

In its sample, this clonotype was seen a few times. The V gene is TRBV7-9, the J gene TRBJ1-1; D perhaps matches TRBD1 (5 bases). Trimming stripped 4 bases from V and 6 bases from J, with 9 bases between. CDR3 length: 12 residues. Germline values: CDR1 SEHNR, CDR2 FQNEAQ (reference sequence). The CDR3 loop is CASSWGLSEAFF. CDR3 in DNA: TGTGCCAGCAGCTGGGGACTATCTGAAGCTTTCTTT.